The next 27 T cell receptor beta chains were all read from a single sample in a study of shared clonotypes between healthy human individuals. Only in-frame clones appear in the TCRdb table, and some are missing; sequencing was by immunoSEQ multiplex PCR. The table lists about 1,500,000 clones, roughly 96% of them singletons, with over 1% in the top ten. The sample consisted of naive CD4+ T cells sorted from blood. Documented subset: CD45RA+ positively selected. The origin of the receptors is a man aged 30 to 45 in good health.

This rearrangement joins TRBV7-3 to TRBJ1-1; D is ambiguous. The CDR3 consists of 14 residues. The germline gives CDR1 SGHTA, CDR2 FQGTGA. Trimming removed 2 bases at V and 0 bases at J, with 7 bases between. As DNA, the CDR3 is TGTGCCAGCAGCTTAGAAAACTTGAACACTGAAGCTTTCTTT. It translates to CASSLENLNTEAFF.

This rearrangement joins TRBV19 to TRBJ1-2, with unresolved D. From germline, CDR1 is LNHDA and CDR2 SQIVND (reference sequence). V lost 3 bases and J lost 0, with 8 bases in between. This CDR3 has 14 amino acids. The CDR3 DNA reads TGTGCCAGTAGTATCGCTGCAGCTAACTATGGCTACACCTTC. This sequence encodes CASSIAAANYGYTF.

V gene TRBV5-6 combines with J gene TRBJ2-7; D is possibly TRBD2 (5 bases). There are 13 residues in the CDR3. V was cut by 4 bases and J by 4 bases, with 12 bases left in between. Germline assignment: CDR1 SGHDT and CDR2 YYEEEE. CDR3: CASSQTPGYEQYF. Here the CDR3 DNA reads TGTGCCAGCAGCCAGACCCCGGGGTACGAGCAGTACTTC.

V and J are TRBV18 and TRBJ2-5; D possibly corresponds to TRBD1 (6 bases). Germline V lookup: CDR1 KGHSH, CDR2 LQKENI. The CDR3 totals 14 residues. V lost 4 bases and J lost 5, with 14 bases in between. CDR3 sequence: CASSLVGGWETQYF. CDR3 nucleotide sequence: TGTGCCAGCTCACTCGTTGGGGGCTGGGAGACCCAGTACTTC.

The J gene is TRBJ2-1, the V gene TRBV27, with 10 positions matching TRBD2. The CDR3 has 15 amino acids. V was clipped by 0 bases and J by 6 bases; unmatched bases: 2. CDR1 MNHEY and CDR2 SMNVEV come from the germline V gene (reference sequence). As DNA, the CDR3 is TGTGCCAGCAGTTTATCCCGGACTAGCGGCAATGAGCAGTTCTTC. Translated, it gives CASSLSRTSGNEQFF.

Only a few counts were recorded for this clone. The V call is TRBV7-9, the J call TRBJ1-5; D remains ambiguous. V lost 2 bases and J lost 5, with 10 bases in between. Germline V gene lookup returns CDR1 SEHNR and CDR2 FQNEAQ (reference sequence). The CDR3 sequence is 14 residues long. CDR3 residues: CASSLSQNDQPQHF. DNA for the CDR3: TGTGCCAGCAGCTTATCCCAGAATGATCAGCCCCAGCATTTT.

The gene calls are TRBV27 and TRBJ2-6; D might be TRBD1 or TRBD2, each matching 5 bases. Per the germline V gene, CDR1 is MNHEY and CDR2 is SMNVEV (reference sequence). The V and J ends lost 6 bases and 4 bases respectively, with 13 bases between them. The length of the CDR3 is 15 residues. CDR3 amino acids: CASRGVGSGANVLTF. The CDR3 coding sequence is TGTGCCAGCAGGGGGGTGGGGTCCGGGGCCAACGTCCTGACTTTC.

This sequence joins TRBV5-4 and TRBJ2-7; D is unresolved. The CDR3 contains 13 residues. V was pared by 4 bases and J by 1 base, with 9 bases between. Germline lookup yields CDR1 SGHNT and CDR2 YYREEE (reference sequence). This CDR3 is CASSTDGSYEQYF. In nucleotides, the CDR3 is TGTGCCAGCAGCACCGACGGTTCCTACGAGCAGTACTTC.

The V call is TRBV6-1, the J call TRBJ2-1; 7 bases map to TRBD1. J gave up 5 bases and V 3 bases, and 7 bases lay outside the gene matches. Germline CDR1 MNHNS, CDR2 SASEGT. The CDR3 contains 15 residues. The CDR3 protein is CASSELDRDNNEQFF. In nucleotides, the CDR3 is TGTGCCAGCAGTGAGCTCGACAGGGATAACAATGAGCAGTTCTTC.

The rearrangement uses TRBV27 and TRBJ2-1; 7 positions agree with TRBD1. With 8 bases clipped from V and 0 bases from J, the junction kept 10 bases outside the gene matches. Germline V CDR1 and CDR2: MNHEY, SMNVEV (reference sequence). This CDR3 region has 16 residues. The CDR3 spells CASRYKQGNSYNEQFF. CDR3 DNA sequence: TGTGCCAGCCGATACAAACAGGGGAACTCCTACAATGAGCAGTTCTTC.

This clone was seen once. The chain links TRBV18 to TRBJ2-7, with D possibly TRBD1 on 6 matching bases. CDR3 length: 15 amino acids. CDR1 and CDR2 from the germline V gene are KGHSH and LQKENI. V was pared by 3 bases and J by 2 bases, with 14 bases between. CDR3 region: CASSPSAGDTYEQYF. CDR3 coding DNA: TGTGCCAGCTCACCCTCGGCAGGGGACACCTACGAGCAGTACTTC.

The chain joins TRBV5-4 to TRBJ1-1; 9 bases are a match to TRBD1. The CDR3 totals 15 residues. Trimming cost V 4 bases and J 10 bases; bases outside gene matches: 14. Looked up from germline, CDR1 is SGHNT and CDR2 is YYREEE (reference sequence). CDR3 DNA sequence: TGTGCCAGCAGCCCTGGGCTAATACAGGGGGCGGGAGCTTTCTTT. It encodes CASSPGLIQGAGAFF.

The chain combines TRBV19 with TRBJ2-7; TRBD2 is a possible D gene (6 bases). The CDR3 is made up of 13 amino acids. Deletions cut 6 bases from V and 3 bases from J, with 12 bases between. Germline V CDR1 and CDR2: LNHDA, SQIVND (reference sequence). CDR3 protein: CASSLNGGYEQYF. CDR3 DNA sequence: TGTGCCAGTAGCCTAAACGGGGGCTACGAGCAGTACTTC.

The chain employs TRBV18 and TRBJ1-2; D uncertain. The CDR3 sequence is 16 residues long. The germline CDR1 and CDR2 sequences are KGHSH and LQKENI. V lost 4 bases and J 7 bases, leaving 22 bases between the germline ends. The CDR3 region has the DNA TGTGCCAGCTCACTGAAAGGGTCTGCCGGTACTATTGGCTACACCTTC. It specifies CASSLKGSAGTIGYTF.

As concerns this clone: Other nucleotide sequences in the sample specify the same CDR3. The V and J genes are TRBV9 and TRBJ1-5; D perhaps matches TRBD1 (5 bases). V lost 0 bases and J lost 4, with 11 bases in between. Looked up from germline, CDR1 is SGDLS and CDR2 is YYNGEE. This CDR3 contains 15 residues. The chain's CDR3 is CASSVAGDRNQPQHF. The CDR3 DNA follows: TGTGCCAGCAGCGTAGCCGGAGACAGAAATCAGCCCCAGCATTTT.

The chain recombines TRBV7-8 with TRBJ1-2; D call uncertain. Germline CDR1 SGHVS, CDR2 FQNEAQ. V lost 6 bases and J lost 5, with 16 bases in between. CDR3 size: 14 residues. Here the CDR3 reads CASSSKLRKYGYTF. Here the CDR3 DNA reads TGTGCCAGCAGTTCTAAGCTTCGAAAATATGGCTACACCTTC.

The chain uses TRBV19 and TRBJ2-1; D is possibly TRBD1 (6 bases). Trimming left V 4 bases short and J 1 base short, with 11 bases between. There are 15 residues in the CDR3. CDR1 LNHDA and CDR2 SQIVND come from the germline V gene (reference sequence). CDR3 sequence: CASSRSGASYNEQFF. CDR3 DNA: TGTGCCAGTAGTAGATCAGGGGCTTCCTACAATGAGCAGTTCTTC.

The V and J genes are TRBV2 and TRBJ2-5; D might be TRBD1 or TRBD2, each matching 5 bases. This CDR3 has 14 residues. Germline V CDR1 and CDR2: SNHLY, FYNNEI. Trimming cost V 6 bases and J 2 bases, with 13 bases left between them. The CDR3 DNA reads TGTGCCAGCAGACCCCGGGGCGGACAAGAGACCCAGTACTTC. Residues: CASRPRGGQETQYF. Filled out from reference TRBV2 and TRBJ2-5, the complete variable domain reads EPEVTQTPSHQVTQMGQEVILRCVPISNHLYFYWYRQILGQKVEFLVSFYNNEISEKSEIFDDQFSVERPDGSNFTLKIRSTKLEDSAMYFCASRPRGGQETQYFGPGTRLLVL.

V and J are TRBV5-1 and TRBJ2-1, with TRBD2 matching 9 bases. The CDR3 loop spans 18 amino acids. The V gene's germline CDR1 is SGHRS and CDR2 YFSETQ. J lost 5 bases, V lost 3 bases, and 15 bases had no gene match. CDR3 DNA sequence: TGCGCCAGCAGCTCCGATGGAGTAGCGGGAGACTGGGACAATGAGCAGTTCTTC. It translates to CASSSDGVAGDWDNEQFF.

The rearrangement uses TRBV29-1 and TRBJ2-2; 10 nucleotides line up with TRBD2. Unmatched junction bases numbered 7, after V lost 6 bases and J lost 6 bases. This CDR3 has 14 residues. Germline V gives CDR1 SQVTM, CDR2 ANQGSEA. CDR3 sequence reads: CSVGLAGVPGELFF. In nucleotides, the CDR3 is TGCAGCGTGGGGCTAGCGGGAGTCCCCGGGGAGCTGTTTTTT.

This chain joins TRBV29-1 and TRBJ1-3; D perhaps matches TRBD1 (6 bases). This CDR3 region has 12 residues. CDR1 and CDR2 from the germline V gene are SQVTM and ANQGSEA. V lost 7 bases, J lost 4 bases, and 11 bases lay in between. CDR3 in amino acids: CSAGGDGNTIYF. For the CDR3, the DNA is TGCAGCGCCGGGGGCGACGGAAACACCATATATTTT.

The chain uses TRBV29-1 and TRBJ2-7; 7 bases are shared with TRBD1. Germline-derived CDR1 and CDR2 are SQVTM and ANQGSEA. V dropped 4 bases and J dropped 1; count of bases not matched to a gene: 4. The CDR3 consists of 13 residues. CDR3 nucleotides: TGCAGCGTTGTTTGGGACAGATCCTACGAGCAGTACTTC. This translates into CSVVWDRSYEQYF.

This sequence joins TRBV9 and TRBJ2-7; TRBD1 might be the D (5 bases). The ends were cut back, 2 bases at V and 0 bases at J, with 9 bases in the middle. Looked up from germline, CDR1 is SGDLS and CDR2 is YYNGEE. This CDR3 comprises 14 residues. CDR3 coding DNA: TGTGCCAGCAGCGTGTGGGGCAACTCCTACGAGCAGTACTTC. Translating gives CASSVWGNSYEQYF.

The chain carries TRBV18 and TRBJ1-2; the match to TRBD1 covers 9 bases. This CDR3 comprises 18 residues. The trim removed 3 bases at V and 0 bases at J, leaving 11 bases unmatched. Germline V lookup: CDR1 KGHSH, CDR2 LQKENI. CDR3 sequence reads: CASSPLRQGELANYGYTF. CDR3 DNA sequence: TGTGCCAGCTCACCGCTTAGACAGGGGGAACTCGCTAACTATGGCTACACCTTC.

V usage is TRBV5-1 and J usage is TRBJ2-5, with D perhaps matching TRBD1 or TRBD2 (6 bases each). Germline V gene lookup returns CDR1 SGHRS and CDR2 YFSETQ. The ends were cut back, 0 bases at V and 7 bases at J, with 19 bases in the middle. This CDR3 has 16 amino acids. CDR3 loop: CASSLARRGAGWTQYF. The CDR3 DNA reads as TGCGCCAGCAGCTTGGCCCGGAGGGGGGCCGGTTGGACCCAGTACTTC.

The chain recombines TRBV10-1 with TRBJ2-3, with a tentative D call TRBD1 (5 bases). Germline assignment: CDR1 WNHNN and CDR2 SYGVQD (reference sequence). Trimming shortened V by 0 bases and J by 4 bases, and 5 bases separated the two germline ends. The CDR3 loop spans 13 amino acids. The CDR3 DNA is TGCGCCAGCAGTGAGTCGACAGCAGATACGCAGTATTTT. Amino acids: CASSESTADTQYF.

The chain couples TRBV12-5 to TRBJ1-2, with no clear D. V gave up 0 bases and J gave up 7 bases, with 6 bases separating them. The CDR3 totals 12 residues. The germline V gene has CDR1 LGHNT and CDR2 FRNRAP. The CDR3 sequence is CASGLVRGGYTF. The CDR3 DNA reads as TGTGCTAGTGGTTTGGTACGAGGTGGCTACACCTTC.